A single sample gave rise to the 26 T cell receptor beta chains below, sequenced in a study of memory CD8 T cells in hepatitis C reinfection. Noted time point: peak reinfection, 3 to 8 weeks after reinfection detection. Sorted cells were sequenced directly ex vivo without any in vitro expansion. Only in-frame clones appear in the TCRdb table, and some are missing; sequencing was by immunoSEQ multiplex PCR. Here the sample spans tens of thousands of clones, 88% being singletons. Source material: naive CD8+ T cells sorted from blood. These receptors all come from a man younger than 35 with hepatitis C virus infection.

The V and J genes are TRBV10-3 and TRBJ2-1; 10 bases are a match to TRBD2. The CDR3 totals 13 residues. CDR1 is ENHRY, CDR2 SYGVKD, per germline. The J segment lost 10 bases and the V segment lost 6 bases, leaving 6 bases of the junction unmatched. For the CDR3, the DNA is TGTGCCATCAGCCAGCGGGGGGGGGAGGAGCAGTTCTTC. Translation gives CAISQRGGEEQFF.

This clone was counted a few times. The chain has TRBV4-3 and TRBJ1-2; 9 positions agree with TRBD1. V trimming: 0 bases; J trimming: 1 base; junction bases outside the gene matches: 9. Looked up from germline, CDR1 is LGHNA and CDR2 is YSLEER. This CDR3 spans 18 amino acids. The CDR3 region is CASSQDYLDRGINYGYTF. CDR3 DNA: TGCGCCAGCAGCCAAGATTATCTGGACAGGGGAATTAACTATGGCTACACCTTC.

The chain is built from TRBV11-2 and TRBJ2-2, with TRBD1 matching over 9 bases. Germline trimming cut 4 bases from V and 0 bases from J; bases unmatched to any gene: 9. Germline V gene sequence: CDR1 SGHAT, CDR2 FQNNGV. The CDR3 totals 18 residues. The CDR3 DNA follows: TGTGCCAGCAGCTCCCTCGCGGGACAGGGACCGAACACCGGGGAGCTGTTTTTT. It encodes CASSSLAGQGPNTGELFF.

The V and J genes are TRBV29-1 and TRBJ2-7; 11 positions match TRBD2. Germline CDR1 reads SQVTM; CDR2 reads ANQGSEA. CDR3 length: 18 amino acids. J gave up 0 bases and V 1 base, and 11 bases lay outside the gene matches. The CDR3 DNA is TGCAGCGTTGAAGGGGGGACTAGCGGAGTTTCGAGCTCCTACGAGCAGTACTTC. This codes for CSVEGGTSGVSSSYEQYF.

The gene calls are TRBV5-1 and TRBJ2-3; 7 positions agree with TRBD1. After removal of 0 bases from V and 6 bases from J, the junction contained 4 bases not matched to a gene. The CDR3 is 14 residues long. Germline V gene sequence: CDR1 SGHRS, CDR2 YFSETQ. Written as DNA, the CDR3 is TGCGCCAGCAGCTTGGGACAGGGTAGTGATACGCAGTATTTT. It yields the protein CASSLGQGSDTQYF. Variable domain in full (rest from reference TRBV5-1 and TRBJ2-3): KAGVTQTPRYLIKTRGQQVTLSCSPISGHRSVSWYQQTPGQGLQFLFEYFSETQRNKGNFPGRFSGRQFSNSRSEMNVSTLELGDSALYLCASSLGQGSDTQYFGPGTRLTVL.

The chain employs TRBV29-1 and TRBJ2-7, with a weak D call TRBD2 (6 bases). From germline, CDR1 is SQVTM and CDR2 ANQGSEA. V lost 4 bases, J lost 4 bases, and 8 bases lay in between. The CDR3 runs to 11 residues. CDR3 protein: CSVGRGYEQYV. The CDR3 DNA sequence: TGCAGCGTTGGGCGGGGTTACGAGCAGTACGTC.

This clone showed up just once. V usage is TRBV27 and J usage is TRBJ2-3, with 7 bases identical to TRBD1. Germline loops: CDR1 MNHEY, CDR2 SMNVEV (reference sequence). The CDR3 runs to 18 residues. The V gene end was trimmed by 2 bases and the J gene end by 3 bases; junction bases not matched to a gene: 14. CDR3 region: CASSLIIPGTDPTDTQYF. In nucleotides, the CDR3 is TGTGCCAGCAGTTTAATAATCCCCGGGACAGATCCTACAGATACGCAGTATTTT.

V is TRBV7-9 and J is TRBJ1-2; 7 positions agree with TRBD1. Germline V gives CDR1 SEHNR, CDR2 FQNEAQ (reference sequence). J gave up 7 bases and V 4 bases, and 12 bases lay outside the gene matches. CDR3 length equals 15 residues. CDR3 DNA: TGTGCCAGCAGCTCATCAACGGGACAGCCGGGTGGCTACACCTTC. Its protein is CASSSSTGQPGGYTF.

CDR3 sequence: CASRASRDREPSSGNTIYF. CDR3 sequence (DNA): TGTGCCAGCAGGGCGTCCCGGGACAGGGAACCTAGCTCTGGAAACACCATATATTTT. The chain joins TRBV7-9 to TRBJ1-3; 9 nucleotides match TRBD1. The germline CDR1 and CDR2 sequences are SEHNR and FQNEAQ (reference sequence). Trimming took 6 bases from V and 0 from J; bases not matched to a gene: 15. The CDR3 has 19 residues.

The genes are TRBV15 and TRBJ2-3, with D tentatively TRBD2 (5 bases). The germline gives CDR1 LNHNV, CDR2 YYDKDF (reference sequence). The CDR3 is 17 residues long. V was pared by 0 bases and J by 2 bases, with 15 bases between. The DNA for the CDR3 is TGTGCCACCAGCAGAGATTCCATCGACTACCTCACAGATACGCAGTATTTT. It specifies CATSRDSIDYLTDTQYF.

The CDR3 sequence: CASSLAGTGGDYGYTF. CDR3 bases: TGTGCCAGCAGCTTAGCAGGGACAGGGGGGGACTATGGCTACACCTTC. The rearrangement uses TRBV7-8 and TRBJ1-2; 11 bases align to TRBD1. Germline V CDR1 and CDR2: SGHVS, FQNEAQ. The CDR3 has 16 residues. Germline trimming cut 0 bases from V and 3 bases from J; bases unmatched to any gene: 3.

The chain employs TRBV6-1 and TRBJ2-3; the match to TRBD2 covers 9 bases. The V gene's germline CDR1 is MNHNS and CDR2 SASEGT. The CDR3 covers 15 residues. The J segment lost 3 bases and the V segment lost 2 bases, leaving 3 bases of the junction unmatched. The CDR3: CASSEYSGGTDTQYF. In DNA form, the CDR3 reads TGTGCCAGCAGTGAATATAGCGGGGGAACAGATACGCAGTATTTT.

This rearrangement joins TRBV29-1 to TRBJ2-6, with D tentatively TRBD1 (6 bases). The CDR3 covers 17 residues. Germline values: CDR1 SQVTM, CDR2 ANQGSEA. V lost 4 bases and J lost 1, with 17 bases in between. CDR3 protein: CSVGSGTNPSGANVLTF. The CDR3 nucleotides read TGCAGCGTTGGATCAGGGACAAACCCTTCTGGGGCCAACGTCCTGACTTTC.

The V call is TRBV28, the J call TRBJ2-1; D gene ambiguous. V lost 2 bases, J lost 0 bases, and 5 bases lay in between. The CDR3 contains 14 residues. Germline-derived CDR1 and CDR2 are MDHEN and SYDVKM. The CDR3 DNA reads TGTGCCAGCAGTTTAGCGAGCTCCTACAATGAGCAGTTCTTC. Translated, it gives CASSLASSYNEQFF.

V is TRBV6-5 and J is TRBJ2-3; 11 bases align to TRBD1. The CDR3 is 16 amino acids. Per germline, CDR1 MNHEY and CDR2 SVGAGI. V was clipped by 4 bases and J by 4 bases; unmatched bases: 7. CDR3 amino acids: CASSFSPGQGADTQYF. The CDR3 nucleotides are TGTGCCAGCAGTTTCTCCCCGGGACAGGGGGCAGATACGCAGTATTTT.

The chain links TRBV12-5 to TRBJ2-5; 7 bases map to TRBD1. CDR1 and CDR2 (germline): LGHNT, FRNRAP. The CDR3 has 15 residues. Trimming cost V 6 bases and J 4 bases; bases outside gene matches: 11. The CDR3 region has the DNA TGTGCTAGTGGGGACGATCAGGGGGTGAGAGAGACCCAGTACTTC. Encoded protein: CASGDDQGVRETQYF. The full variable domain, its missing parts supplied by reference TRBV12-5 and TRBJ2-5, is DARVTQTPRHKVTEMGQEVTMRCQPILGHNTVFWYRQTMMQGLELLAYFRNRAPLDDSGMPKDRFSAEMPDATLATLKIQPSEPRDSAVYFCASGDDQGVRETQYFGPGTRLLVL.

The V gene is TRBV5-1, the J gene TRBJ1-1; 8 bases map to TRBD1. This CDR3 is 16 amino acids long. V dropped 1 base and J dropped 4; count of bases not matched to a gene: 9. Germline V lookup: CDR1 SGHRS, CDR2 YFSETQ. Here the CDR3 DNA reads TGCGCCAGCAGCTTGAGGGGGACAGGAGGGGGCACTGAAGCTTTCTTT. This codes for CASSLRGTGGGTEAFF. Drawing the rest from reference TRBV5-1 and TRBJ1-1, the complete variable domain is KAGVTQTPRYLIKTRGQQVTLSCSPISGHRSVSWYQQTPGQGLQFLFEYFSETQRNKGNFPGRFSGRQFSNSRSEMNVSTLELGDSALYLCASSLRGTGGGTEAFFGQGTRLTVV.

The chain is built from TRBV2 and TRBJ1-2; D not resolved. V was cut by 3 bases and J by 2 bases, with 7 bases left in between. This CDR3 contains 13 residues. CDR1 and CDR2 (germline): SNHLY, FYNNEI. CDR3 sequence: CASSDVANYGYTF. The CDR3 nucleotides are TGTGCCAGCAGTGATGTGGCCAACTATGGCTACACCTTC.

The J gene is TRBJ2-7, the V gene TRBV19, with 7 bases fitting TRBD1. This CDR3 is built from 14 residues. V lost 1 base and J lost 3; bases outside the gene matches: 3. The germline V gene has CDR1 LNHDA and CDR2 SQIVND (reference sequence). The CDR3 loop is CASSIGQGDYEQYF. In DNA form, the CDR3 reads TGTGCCAGTAGTATAGGGCAGGGGGACTACGAGCAGTACTTC.

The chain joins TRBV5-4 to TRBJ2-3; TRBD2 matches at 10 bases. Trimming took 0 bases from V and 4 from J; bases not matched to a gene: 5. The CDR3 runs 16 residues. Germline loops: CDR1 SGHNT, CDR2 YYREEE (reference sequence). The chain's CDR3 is CASSLASGRVADTQYF. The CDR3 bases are TGTGCCAGCAGCTTGGCTAGCGGGAGAGTAGCAGATACGCAGTATTTT.

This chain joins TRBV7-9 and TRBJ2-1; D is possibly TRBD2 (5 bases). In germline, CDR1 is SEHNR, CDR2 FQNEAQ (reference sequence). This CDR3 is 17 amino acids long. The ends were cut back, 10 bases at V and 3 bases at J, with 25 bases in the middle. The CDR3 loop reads CATTGRGGVGGYNEQFF. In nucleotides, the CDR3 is TGTGCCACCACCGGACGGGGTGGGGTTGGCGGCTACAATGAGCAGTTCTTC.

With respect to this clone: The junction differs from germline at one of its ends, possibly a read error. The CDR3 reads CASSPSGTQWDEQFF. The DNA of the CDR3 is TGTGCTAGCAGCCCCTCGGGGACTCAGTGGGATGAGCAGTTCTTC. The chain is built from TRBV7-7 and TRBJ2-1; tentatively, D is TRBD2 (6 bases). Per germline, CDR1 SSHAT and CDR2 FNYEAQ (reference sequence). This CDR3 has 15 amino acids.

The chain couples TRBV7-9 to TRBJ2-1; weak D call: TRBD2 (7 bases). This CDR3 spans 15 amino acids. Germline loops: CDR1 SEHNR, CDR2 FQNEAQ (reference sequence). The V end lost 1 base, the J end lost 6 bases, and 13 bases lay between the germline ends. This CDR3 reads CASSLEGGYLNEQFF. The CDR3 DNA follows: TGTGCCAGCAGCTTAGAGGGGGGGTACCTCAATGAGCAGTTCTTC.

CDR3 in DNA: TGTGCCAGCAGGGCCGGACAGTACAATGAGCAGTTCTTC. Protein: CASRAGQYNEQFF. V is TRBV2 and J is TRBJ2-1, with D perhaps matching TRBD1 (6 bases). CDR1 and CDR2 (germline): SNHLY, FYNNEI. The CDR3 loop spans 13 amino acids. The V end lost 6 bases, the J end lost 4 bases, and 10 bases lay between the germline ends.

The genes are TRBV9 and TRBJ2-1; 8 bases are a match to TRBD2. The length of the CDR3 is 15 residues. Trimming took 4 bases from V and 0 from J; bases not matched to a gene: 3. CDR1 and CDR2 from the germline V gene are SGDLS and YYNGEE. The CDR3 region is CASSPSGLSYNEQFF. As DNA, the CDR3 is TGTGCCAGCAGCCCTAGCGGGCTCTCCTACAATGAGCAGTTCTTC.

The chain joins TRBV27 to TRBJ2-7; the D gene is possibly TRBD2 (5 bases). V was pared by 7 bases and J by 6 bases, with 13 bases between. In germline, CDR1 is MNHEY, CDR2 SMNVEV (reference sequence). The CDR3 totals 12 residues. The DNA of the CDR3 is TGTGCCAGCATGCCCAGAAGCGGCGAGCAGTACTTC. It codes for CASMPRSGEQYF.